One and the same sample provided the 9 T cell receptor beta chains below, sequenced in a study of blood T cell repertoires in COVID-19. TCRdb keeps only in-frame clones here, not all; method: immunoSEQ multiplex PCR. Of tens of thousands of clones detected, 70% to 90% appear once; the ten largest clones hold over 10%. Sequencing was done on a sample of peripheral blood. The receptors here all came from a human donor in a cohort sampled during active COVID-19.

The V and J genes are TRBV5-7 and TRBJ2-4; TRBD1 aligns across 9 bases. TRBV5-7 is labeled an ORF, and its function is uncertain. J was trimmed by 0 bases and V by 4 bases; bases with no gene match: 14. The CDR3 runs 19 residues. The CDR3 sequence: CASSPYAPGQGLAKNIQYF. Here the CDR3 DNA reads TGTGCCAGCAGCCCCTATGCGCCGGGACAGGGACTAGCCAAAAACATTCAGTACTTC.

The chain joins TRBV5-1 to TRBJ2-5; D is ambiguous. The V end was cut by 2 bases, the J end by 2 bases, with 13 bases between. The CDR3 totals 15 residues. Looked up from germline, CDR1 is SGHRS and CDR2 is YFSETQ. The CDR3 region has the DNA TGCGCCAGCAGCTTAAGTTCGGTTCCACAAGAGACCCAGTACTTC. It translates to CASSLSSVPQETQYF.

This chain joins TRBV9 and TRBJ1-4; no definite D call. The germline V and J ends were trimmed by 4 bases and 0 bases, with 19 bases remaining between them. The CDR3 has 18 amino acids. Germline loops: CDR1 SGDLS, CDR2 YYNGEE. The CDR3 DNA reads TGTGCCAGCAGCCCCCGACAAATGGTCGGGGCAACTAATGAAAAACTGTTTTTT. Amino acid sequence: CASSPRQMVGATNEKLFF.

Only a few counts were recorded for this clone. V and J are TRBV7-9 and TRBJ1-1; tentatively, D is TRBD1 (6 bases). CDR1 is SEHNR and CDR2 is FQNEAQ in the germline V gene (reference sequence). V lost 2 bases and J 5 bases, leaving 12 bases between the germline ends. The CDR3 covers 14 residues. The CDR3 reads CASSLKGGGTEAFF. Written as DNA, the CDR3 is TGTGCCAGCAGCTTAAAGGGAGGGGGAACTGAAGCTTTCTTT.

This clone was observed a few times. The V gene is TRBV7-9, the J gene TRBJ1-3, with unresolved D. Germline V lookup: CDR1 SEHNR, CDR2 FQNEAQ (reference sequence). The CDR3 runs to 14 residues. V shed 2 bases and J shed 0 bases, with 5 bases lying between them. DNA for the CDR3: TGTGCCAGCAGCTTACTAAGCTCTGGAAACACCATATATTTT. Amino acid sequence: CASSLLSSGNTIYF.

This clone was seen only once. This chain joins TRBV19 and TRBJ1-4, with TRBD1 identical over 10 bases. Germline CDR1 is LNHDA and CDR2 is SQIVND (reference sequence). CDR3 length: 15 amino acids. Trimming cost V 4 bases and J 6 bases; bases outside gene matches: 5. CDR3 in amino acids: CASSTPGTGDEKLFF. Written as DNA, the CDR3 is TGTGCCAGTAGTACCCCCGGGACAGGGGATGAAAAACTGTTTTTT.

This clone was observed a few times. The CDR3 protein is CASSKVGLQETQYF. CDR3 nucleotide sequence: TGTGCCAGCAGCAAAGTTGGCCTGCAAGAGACCCAGTACTTC. The rearrangement joins TRBV21-1 to TRBJ2-5; TRBD1 is taken as the D call from the table, unchecked against the DNA. TRBV21-1 is assigned pseudogene status. The CDR3 spans 14 residues.

The chain combines TRBV7-7 with TRBJ2-5, with 15 bases aligning to TRBD2. The CDR3 sequence is 15 residues long. Germline values: CDR1 SSHAT, CDR2 FNYEAQ (reference sequence). With 6 bases clipped from V and 4 bases from J, the junction kept 3 bases outside the gene matches. CDR3 coding DNA: TGTGCCAGCAGTCCGGGACTAGCGGGGGGAGAGACCCAGTACTTC. Its translation is CASSPGLAGGETQYF.

The chain combines TRBV9 with TRBJ2-7; 8 bases are a match to TRBD1. V trimming: 0 bases; J trimming: 0 bases; junction bases outside the gene matches: 2. The germline CDR1 and CDR2 sequences are SGDLS and YYNGEE. This CDR3 contains 15 residues. CDR3 coding DNA: TGTGCCAGCAGCGTAGGGACAGGGAACTCCTACGAGCAGTACTTC. Translation gives CASSVGTGNSYEQYF. The full variable domain, rest sourced from reference TRBV9 and TRBJ2-7, is DSGVTQTPKHLITATGQRVTLRCSPRSGDLSVYWYQQSLDQGLQFLIQYYNGEERAKGNILERFSAQQFPDLHSELNLSSLELGDSALYFCASSVGTGNSYEQYFGPGTRLTVT.